These 18 T cell receptor beta chains came from one sample sequenced in a study of spatial heterogeneity in lung cancer. TCRdb redid the calling of the 5' RACE reads with MiXCR, one entry per CDR3 protein. The table includes around 11,000 distinct CDR3 sequences, approximately 3.5% detected once. Time point meaning: sample taken at primary tumor resection. Whole RNA, which was extracted from tumor, nontumor lung tissue or frozen PBMC, was sequenced without any cell sorting. Material: normal lung tissue next to the tumor, obtained at surgery. The source of these receptors is a male donor with early-stage non-small cell lung cancer.

There are many counts of this clonotype. This beta chain came through as a stray read in a library set up for alpha chains, and its size says little. This chain links TRBV3-1 with TRBJ1-5; no reliable D call. The V gene lost 2 bases and the J gene lost 6 bases, with 8 bases spanning the gap. This CDR3 has 13 amino acids. Germline loops: CDR1 LGHDT, CDR2 YNNKEL (reference sequence). CDR3 in amino acids: CASSQRSGQPQHF. DNA of the CDR3: TGTGCCAGCAGCCAACGATCCGGTCAGCCCCAGCATTTT.

By share, this clonotype counts as medium-sized. This beta chain is off target for a library built for alpha chains, so its abundance means little. The chain couples TRBV27 to TRBJ1-6, with D maybe TRBD1 (6 bases). Per germline, CDR1 MNHEY and CDR2 SMNVEV (reference sequence). The V and J ends lost 1 base and 1 base respectively, with 14 bases between them. The CDR3 runs to 18 residues. CDR3 sequence: CASSLYGAGVSYNSPLHF. For the CDR3, the DNA is TGTGCCAGCAGTTTATATGGGGCAGGGGTATCCTATAATTCACCCCTCCACTTT.

This clonotype rates as medium-sized (0.01 to 0.1%). Because the library targeted alpha chains, this beta chain is an off-target read whose size means little. This chain uses TRBV7-9 with TRBJ2-2; 7 bases align to TRBD1. The CDR3 runs to 14 residues. J gave up 4 bases and V 6 bases, and 5 bases lay outside the gene matches. Germline V gene data show CDR1 as SEHNR and CDR2 as FQNEAQ (reference sequence). The CDR3 nucleotides read TGTGCCAGCAGGTTCGGGACAGCCACCGGGGAGCTGTTTTTT. Translating it yields CASRFGTATGELFF.

This clonotype is labeled medium-sized. A library prepared for alpha chains yielded this beta chain as an off-target read; its size is of little meaning. The chain carries TRBV7-9 and TRBJ1-2; D is unclear. Between the trimmed V and J ends, which lost 4 bases and 7 bases, there was a span of 19 bases. Germline CDR1 reads SEHNR; CDR2 reads FQNEAQ (reference sequence). The CDR3 has 15 residues. The CDR3 nucleotides read TGTGCCAGCAGCTGGGAGACAAAGGCGGTTCTTGGCTACACCTTC. It codes for CASSWETKAVLGYTF.

This clonotype was seen many times. This beta chain is an off-target read within a library intended for alpha chains, so its frequency means little. CDR3 residues: CASRLNTEAFF. Here the CDR3 DNA reads TGTGCCAGCAGGTTGAACACTGAAGCTTTCTTT. The V call is TRBV2, the J call TRBJ1-1; D gene uncertain. Deletions cut 6 bases from V and 0 bases from J, with 2 bases between. The V gene's germline CDR1 is SNHLY and CDR2 FYNNEI. The CDR3 spans 11 residues.

This clonotype was counted ten times or more. Because this beta chain is a stray read in a library intended to capture alpha chains, its abundance should not be given much weight. The J gene is TRBJ1-5, the V gene TRBV27; D is undetermined. The germline V gene has CDR1 MNHEY and CDR2 SMNVEV (reference sequence). The CDR3 runs 17 residues. Trimming took off 0 bases at V and 6 bases at J, with 18 bases between the two ends. CDR3 in DNA: TGTGCCAGCAGTTTATCGAAGGAGGTTCGGGTCGGTCAGCCCCAGCATTTT. Protein sequence: CASSLSKEVRVGQPQHF.

This clonotype ranks as medium-sized (0.01 to 0.1%). Being off target in a library aimed at alpha chains, this beta chain has a size of little meaning. The rearrangement links TRBV20-1 to TRBJ2-1; 10 nucleotides agree with TRBD2. V was clipped by 2 bases and J by 4 bases; unmatched bases: 5. Germline CDR1 DFQATT, CDR2 SNEGSKA (reference sequence). The CDR3 sequence is 15 residues long. CDR3 sequence (DNA): TGCAGTGCTAGACCGAGCGGGAGGGTGTACAATGAGCAGTTCTTC. Translation: CSARPSGRVYNEQFF.

This clonotype came up many times. This beta chain appears as a stray read in a library generated for alpha chains; its size is not informative. The chain uses TRBV24-1 and TRBJ2-3; the D gene is possibly TRBD2 (7 bases). V was cut by 3 bases and J by 2 bases, with 17 bases left in between. CDR1 is KGHDR and CDR2 is SFDVKD in the germline V gene. The CDR3 runs 17 residues. The CDR3 loop reads CATSDAGRGALTDTQYF. The CDR3 DNA follows: TGTGCCACCAGTGATGCGGGACGGGGGGCTCTCACAGATACGCAGTATTTT.

This clonotype was observed many times. This beta chain is an off-target read within a library intended for alpha chains, so its frequency means little. This rearrangement joins TRBV10-3 to TRBJ2-7, with 9 bases lining up with TRBD1. Germline trimming cut 5 bases from V and 5 bases from J; bases unmatched to any gene: 4. Germline CDR1 and CDR2: ENHRY and SYGVKD. This CDR3 is built from 13 residues. CDR3 sequence reads: CAISPQGAHEQYF. The DNA for the CDR3 is TGTGCCATCAGTCCACAGGGGGCTCACGAGCAGTACTTC.

This clonotype appeared many times. This beta chain is a stray read from a library made for alpha chains; its abundance is not meaningful. The chain joins TRBV20-1 to TRBJ2-3, with 10 bases aligning to TRBD2. The germline gives CDR1 DFQATT, CDR2 SNEGSKA (reference sequence). This CDR3 region has 17 residues. Trimming removed 3 bases from V and 0 bases from J; junction bases left unmatched: 9. The CDR3 region is CSASSGLAVTSTDTQYF. The CDR3 nucleotides read TGCAGTGCTAGCTCCGGACTAGCGGTTACTAGCACAGATACGCAGTATTTT.

By share, this clonotype ranks as large. Being off target in a library aimed at alpha chains, this beta chain has a size of little meaning. V gene TRBV29-1 combines with J gene TRBJ1-1, with 10 bases aligning to TRBD1. CDR3 length: 13 residues. After removal of 7 bases from V and 4 bases from J, the junction contained 6 bases not matched to a gene. CDR1 and CDR2 (germline): SQVTM, ANQGSEA. CDR3 DNA sequence: TGCAGCGGCAGGGACAGGGGAGCCACTGAAGCTTTCTTT. Its translation: CSGRDRGATEAFF.

This clonotype has a count of ten or more. Because this beta chain is a stray read in a library intended to capture alpha chains, its abundance should not be given much weight. The rearrangement joins TRBV12-3 or TRBV12-4 to TRBJ2-7; D perhaps matches TRBD1 (6 bases). This CDR3 region has 17 residues. Trimming shortened V by 3 bases and J by 0 bases, and 18 bases separated the two germline ends. The CDR3 sequence is CASSLGRRQAYSYEQYF. The CDR3 DNA follows: TGTGCCAGCAGTTTGGGACGAAGACAGGCGTACTCCTACGAGCAGTACTTC.

This clonotype was counted a few times. This beta chain turned up in a library designed for alpha chains; as an off-target read, its abundance says little. The chain joins TRBV5-1 to TRBJ2-5, with D unclear. Trimming removed 0 bases at V and 5 bases at J, with 11 bases between. The CDR3 length is 14 residues. Germline CDR1 reads SGHRS; CDR2 reads YFSETQ. The CDR3 is CASSLALGRETQYF. CDR3 nucleotide sequence: TGCGCCAGCAGCTTGGCGTTAGGGCGGGAGACCCAGTACTTC. Variable domain in full (rest from reference TRBV5-1 and TRBJ2-5): KAGVTQTPRYLIKTRGQQVTLSCSPISGHRSVSWYQQTPGQGLQFLFEYFSETQRNKGNFPGRFSGRQFSNSRSEMNVSTLELGDSALYLCASSLALGRETQYFGPGTRLLVL.

This clonotype is classed as medium-sized. With the library built for alpha chains, this beta chain is off target and its frequency is not meaningful. The genes are TRBV6-1 and TRBJ2-1; 12 bases match TRBD2. Germline V lookup: CDR1 MNHNS, CDR2 SASEGT. With V trimmed by 1 base and J by 6 bases, 4 bases remained unmatched. This CDR3 has 16 residues. This CDR3 is CASSEVWTSGTNEQFF. CDR3 DNA sequence: TGTGCCAGCAGTGAAGTCTGGACTAGCGGGACCAATGAGCAGTTCTTC.

This clonotype counts as medium-sized. For a library built for alpha chains, this beta chain is a stray read; little rests on its size. This chain joins TRBV11-2 and TRBJ2-1, with D perhaps TRBD1 (6 bases). CDR3 length: 15 residues. Trimming took off 5 bases at V and 5 bases at J, with 16 bases between the two ends. Germline lookup yields CDR1 SGHAT and CDR2 FQNNGV. CDR3 nucleotide sequence: TGTGCCAGCAGCCTTCGTATGGGGGCACACAATGAGCAGTTCTTC. Amino acids: CASSLRMGAHNEQFF.

This clonotype came up many times. This beta chain is a stray read from a library made for alpha chains; its abundance is not meaningful. This chain uses TRBV12-3 or TRBV12-4 with TRBJ1-1; possibly TRBD1 for D (6 bases). The CDR3 consists of 13 residues. Trimming shortened V by 6 bases and J by 7 bases, and 15 bases separated the two germline ends. DNA of the CDR3: TGTGCCAGCAGCAGGGACAAATCGAGTGAAGCTTTCTTT. This encodes CASSRDKSSEAFF.

In its sample, this clonotype ranks as medium-sized (0.01 to 0.1%). An end of the junction differs from the germline gene, which may be a read error. Little can be read into the size of this beta chain, an off-target read in a library designed for alpha chains. The rearrangement joins TRBV7-7 to TRBJ2-2, with 8 bases fitting TRBD1. The CDR3 contains 17 residues. Per germline, CDR1 SSHAT and CDR2 FNYEAQ (reference sequence). In DNA form, the CDR3 reads TGTGCTAGCAGCCCAAAACCGGGACAGGCGGCCACCGGGGAGCTGTTTTTT. It is translated as CASSPKPGQAATGELFF.

Ten or more counts support this clonotype. In a library made to pick up alpha chains, this beta chain is a stray read with a size that means little. The CDR3 coding sequence is TGTGCCAGCAGTTACGGGCGCGGGGGGCACAATGAGCAGTTCTTC. This translates into CASSYGRGGHNEQFF. This sequence joins TRBV6-5 and TRBJ2-1, with 8 bases aligning to TRBD2. In germline, CDR1 is MNHEY, CDR2 SVGAGI. The CDR3 is 15 residues long. With 2 bases clipped from V and 5 bases from J, the junction kept 5 bases outside the gene matches.